This T cell receptor (beta chain) is drawn from a study of T cells in Graves' hyperthyroidism and ophthalmopathy. Study-wide results and caveats: Most clonotypes that expanded in the thyroid above 0.001 also showed up in blood. Median prediction lead before ophthalmopathy onset was about 6.7 months with the model.

RNA transcripts served as the template for amplifying TCR beta CDR3 regions. The HTBI primer set served for first-round RT-PCR of the TCR CDR3. TCRdb re-derived calls from the multiplex PCR reads in MiXCR, one entry per CDR3 protein. Of 550,000 to 700,000 distinct CDR3 sequences listed, roughly 15% are singletons. Trimming took off 6 bases at V and 6 bases at J, with 11 bases between the two ends. This CDR3 is built from 11 residues. Germline V gene sequence: CDR1 DFQATT, CDR2 SNEGSKA (reference sequence). This clonotype was observed at least ten times. Its antigen is undetermined. A patient was excluded if there was uncontrolled infection, other autoimmune disease, pregnancy or lactation. Diagnoses used clinical symptoms, serum thyroxine and TRAb, thyroid ultrasound and orbital computed tomography.

Sequencing was done on a sample of blood. The rearrangement links TRBV20-1 to TRBJ1-1; D not resolved. This TCR came from a woman in her forties with Graves' ophthalmopathy. CDR3 sequence reads: CSAAGGPEAFF. CDR3 sequence (DNA): TGCAGTGCAGCAGGAGGCCCTGAAGCTTTCTTT.